This TCR beta chain was identified in a study of blood T cell repertoires in COVID-19. Study background: Samples of COVID-19 (acute and convalescent) were obtained from the United States, Italy and Spain.

This clone was seen a few times. Authors' data handling: Amplification of reference gene primers was used by the study to estimate nucleated cell counts. Sequenced by immunoSEQ multiplex PCR; TCRdb stores in-frame clones only, minus some. The V and J calls and clone size were taken over from that table, and D and trimming were inferred from the DNA. The sample has about 190,000 clones, approximately 79% seen once. This CDR3 is built from 15 residues. CDR1 and CDR2 (germline): SGHRS, YFSETQ. Trimming took off 4 bases at V and 0 bases at J, with 13 bases between the two ends. This sequence originates from a woman aged 45-59 years with acute or convalescent COVID-19. Input material: peripheral blood. J is TRBJ1-1 and V is TRBV5-1; maybe TRBD1 (6 bases). The CDR3 loop reads CASSIRTEMNTEAFF. CDR3 DNA sequence: TGCGCCAGCAGCATAAGGACAGAAATGAACACTGAAGCTTTCTTT.